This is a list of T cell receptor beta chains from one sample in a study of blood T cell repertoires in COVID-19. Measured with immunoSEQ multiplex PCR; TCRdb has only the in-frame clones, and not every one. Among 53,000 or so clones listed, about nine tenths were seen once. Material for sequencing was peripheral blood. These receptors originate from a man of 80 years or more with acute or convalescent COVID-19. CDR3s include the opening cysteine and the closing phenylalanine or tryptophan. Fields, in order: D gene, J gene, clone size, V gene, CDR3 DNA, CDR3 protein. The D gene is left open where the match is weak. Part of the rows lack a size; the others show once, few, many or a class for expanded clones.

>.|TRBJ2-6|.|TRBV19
TGTGCCAGTACCTCCTCTGGGGCCAACGTCCTGACTTTC
CASTSSGANVLTF
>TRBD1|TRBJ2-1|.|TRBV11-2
TGTGCCAGCAGCTTAGTAGGACAGGGCTCCTACAATGAGCAGTTCTTC
CASSLVGQGSYNEQFF
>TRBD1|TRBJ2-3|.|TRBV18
TGTGCCAGCTCACCACCGGTCAGGGGGCGCACAGATACGCAGTATTTT
CASSPPVRGRTDTQYF
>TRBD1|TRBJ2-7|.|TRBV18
TGTGCCAGCTCACCACCCACAGGGGTCAGGGGGTACGAGCAGTACTTC
CASSPPTGVRGYEQYF
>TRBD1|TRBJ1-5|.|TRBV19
TGTGCCGGGGGGGGACAGGCGAATCAGCCCCAGCATTTT
CAGGGQANQPQHF
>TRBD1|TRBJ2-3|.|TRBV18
TGTGCCAGCTCACCGGGACAGGAACATCATACGCAGTATTTT
CASSPGQEHHTQYF
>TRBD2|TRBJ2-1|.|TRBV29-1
TGCAGCGTTGGAGGCGGGGGGCCTCGGAATGAGCAGTTCTTC
CSVGGGGPRNEQFF
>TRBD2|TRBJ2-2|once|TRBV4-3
TGCGCCAGCAGCCAAATAGGCGGGGGGAACACCGGGGAGCTGTTTTTT
CASSQIGGGNTGELFF
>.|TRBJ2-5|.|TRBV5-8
TGTGCCAGCAGCTTGGGAGGGATCCAAGAGACCCAGTACTTC
CASSLGGIQETQYF
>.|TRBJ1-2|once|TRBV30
TGTGCCTGCTCCAGGGGAGGGCCCTATGGCTACACCTTC
CACSRGGPYGYTF
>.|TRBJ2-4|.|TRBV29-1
TGCAGCGTTGAAGGGGGCACGGACATTCAGTACTTC
CSVEGGTDIQYF
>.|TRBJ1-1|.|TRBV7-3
TGTGCCAGCAGCCAGGGGCCGTCGAACACTGAAGCTTTCTTT
CASSQGPSNTEAFF
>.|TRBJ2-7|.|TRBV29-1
TGCAGCGTTGAAGAGACGCGGAGCTCCTACGAGCAGTACTTC
CSVEETRSSYEQYF
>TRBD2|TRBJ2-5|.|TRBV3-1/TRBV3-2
TGTGCCAGCAGCCAAGGGTTTGTAGCGGGGGAAGAGACCCAGTACTTC
CASSQGFVAGEETQYF
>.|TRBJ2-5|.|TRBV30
TGTGCCTGGAGTCCTGCCGCGGAGACCCAGTACTTC
CAWSPAAETQYF
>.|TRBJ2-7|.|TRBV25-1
TGTGCCAGCAGTCCCTGGGCCTCTGAAGAGCAGTACTTC
CASSPWASEEQYF
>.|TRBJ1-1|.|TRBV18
TGTGCCAGCTCACCTCTTTCAGGAGAAGCTTTCTTT
CASSPLSGEAFF
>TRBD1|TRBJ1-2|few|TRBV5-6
TGTGCCAGCAGCCCCTTGGGGACAGGGGCCTTTGGCTACACCTTC
CASSPLGTGAFGYTF
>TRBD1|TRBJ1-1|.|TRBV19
TGTGCCAGTAGTGCTCCTCTGAGGGGGCGGGGGAACACTGAAGCTTTCTTT
CASSAPLRGRGNTEAFF
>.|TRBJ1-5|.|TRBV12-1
TGTGCCAGCAGCTTTGATGGTGACAGGAGAGATCAGCCCCAGCATTTT
CASSFDGDRRDQPQHF
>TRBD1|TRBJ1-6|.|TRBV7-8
TGTGCCAGCAGCCCGGGACAGGGTAATTCACCCCTCCACTTT
CASSPGQGNSPLHF
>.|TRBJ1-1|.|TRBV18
TGTGCCAGCTCACCCTTCGGGGAGGACACTGAAGCTTTCTTT
CASSPFGEDTEAFF
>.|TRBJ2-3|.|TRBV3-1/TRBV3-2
TGTGCCAGCAGATCGGCGGGGAGAACAGATACGCAGTATTTT
CASRSAGRTDTQYF
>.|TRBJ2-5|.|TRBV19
TGTGCCAGCCGAGGGAAAAACCACAGACAAGAGACCCAGTACTTC
CASRGKNHRQETQYF
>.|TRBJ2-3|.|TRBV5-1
TGCGCCAGCAGCTTGGAGTCTATCCACGGGACAGATACGCAGTATTTT
CASSLESIHGTDTQYF
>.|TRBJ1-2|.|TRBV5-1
TGCGCCAGCAGCCGCGGGACGGACTATGGCTACACCTTC
CASSRGTDYGYTF
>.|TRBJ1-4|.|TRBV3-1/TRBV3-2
TGTGCCAGCAGCCCCCCTACGGGAGCTAATGAAAAACTGTTTTTT
CASSPPTGANEKLFF
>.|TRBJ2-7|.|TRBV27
TGTGCCAGCAGTCCTCAGACCTACGAGCAGTACTTC
CASSPQTYEQYF
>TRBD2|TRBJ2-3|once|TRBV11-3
TGTGCCAGCAGCCCGGGACTAGCGGACGGGGATACGCAGTATTTT
CASSPGLADGDTQYF
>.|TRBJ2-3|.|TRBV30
TGTGCCGGAACTAGTTATGGGCCTCAGAGTACGCAGTATTTT
CAGTSYGPQSTQYF
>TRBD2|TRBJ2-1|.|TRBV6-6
TGTGCCAGCACCCGGACTAGCGGCTACAGTGAGCAGTTCTTC
CASTRTSGYSEQFF
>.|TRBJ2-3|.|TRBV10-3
TGTGCCATCAGTGAGTCCGGACTACGGCCGAGCACAGATACGCAGTATTTT
CAISESGLRPSTDTQYF
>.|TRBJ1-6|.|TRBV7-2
TGTGCCAGCAGCGAGTCCTATAATTCACCCCTCCACTTT
CASSESYNSPLHF
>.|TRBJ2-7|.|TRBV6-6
TGTGCCACCCGGAGGAGGGCAGACTCCTACGAGCAGTACTTC
CATRRRADSYEQYF
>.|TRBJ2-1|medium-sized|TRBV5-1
TGCGCCAGCAGGCTGGGCGGGGTGAATAACGATGAGCAGTTCTTC
CASRLGGVNNDEQFF
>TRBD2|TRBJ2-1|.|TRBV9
TGTGCCAGCAGCGTAGCGAATAGCGGGGGGGCGGTTGAGCAGTTCTTC
CASSVANSGGAVEQFF
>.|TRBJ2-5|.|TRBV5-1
TGCGCCAGCAGCATCCCAGATACAGGGAGTGAGACCCAGTACTTC
CASSIPDTGSETQYF
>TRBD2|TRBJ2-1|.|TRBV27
TGTGCCAGCAGGGGAGGGAATGAGCAGTTCTTC
CASRGGNEQFF
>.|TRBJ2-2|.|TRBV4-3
TGCGCCAGCAGTTGGAGGCCGGGGGCGAACACCGGGGAGCTGTTTTTT
CASSWRPGANTGELFF
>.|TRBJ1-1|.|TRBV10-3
TGTGCCATCAGTGAGGGGCCAGCTAACACTGAAGCTTTCTTT
CAISEGPANTEAFF
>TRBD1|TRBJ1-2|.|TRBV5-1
TGCGCCAGCAGCTCTGACAGGGGGGACTATGGCTACACCTTC
CASSSDRGDYGYTF
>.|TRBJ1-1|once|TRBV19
TGTGCCAGTAGTAACCGAGGGGGGGGACGCACTGAAGCTTTCTTT
CASSNRGGGRTEAFF
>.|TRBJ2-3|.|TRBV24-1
TGTGCCACCAGTGATTCGCACCAGGTGAGCACAGATACGCAGTATTTT
CATSDSHQVSTDTQYF
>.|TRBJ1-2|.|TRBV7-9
TGTGCCAGCAGCTCTACCAACCCGACAGTTAACTATGGCTACACCTTC
CASSSTNPTVNYGYTF
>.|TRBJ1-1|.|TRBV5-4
TGTGCCAGCAGGCCCGCGGGGATGAACACTGAAGCTTTCTTT
CASRPAGMNTEAFF
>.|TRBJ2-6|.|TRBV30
TGTGCCGTCACAGGGTATAGGGCCAACGTCCTGACTTTC
CAVTGYRANVLTF
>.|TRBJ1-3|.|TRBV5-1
TGCGCCAGCACCCCGGGGGGGAACTCTGGAAACACCATATATTTT
CASTPGGNSGNTIYF
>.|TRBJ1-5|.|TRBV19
TGTGCCAGTAGTAAGGGGTCGATTAATCAGCCCCAGCATTTT
CASSKGSINQPQHF